The following is a TCR beta chain sequence with its context. This receptor's antigen is unknown. No clone much larger than this one lies a single base away; base qualities are absent. The sample's treatment or condition label, in plain terms: in vitro stimulation with specific CMV peptide epitopes to enrich CMV-specific T cells. The data belong to a study of T cell repertoires in cytomegalovirus infection (dated by TCRdb to about 2019). General notes on the study: Peptide stimulations targeted recently identified HLA-C-restricted CMV epitopes, whose presentation resists viral immunomodulation, together with well-studied HLA-B-restricted epitopes. Donor HLA type was relevant to the analysis, because carriage of CMV infection together with the matching HLA type was indicated by public TCR beta signatures.

From the cysteine up to the phenylalanine, the CDR3 has a length of 13 residues. Of the read, only the CDR3 DNA is kept; its 39 bases are in frame from base 1. Reading the germline V gene gives CDR1 SQVTM and CDR2 ANQGSEA. At the junction V is shortened by 4 bases and J by 2 bases, with 11 bases in between. This sample was sequenced with an Illumina HiSeq 1500. TCRdb trimmed public reads at Q25 via fastp, called clones via MiXCR and kept in-frame beta chains. Identical CDR3 proteins give one entry, which carries the most common genes and DNA. The sample includes fewer than 350,000 distinct CDR3 sequences, with 25% to 30% observed a single time. The ten largest clones take up around 20% of the sample. Results the study describes overall, beyond this receptor: The ex vivo response was dominated by HLA-C-restricted CMV-specific TCR beta clonotypes, which also provided the single most frequent clonotype in two of eight donors. In both this cohort and an independent roughly 350-donor cohort, the cumulative frequency of public TCR beta family members distinguished carriers of CMV infection plus the relevant HLA type.

Sequenced here: cultured PBMCs, sampled from culture after CMV antigen stimulation. This receptor was taken from a human donor in good health (CMV status not recorded). Some clones in this sample may be carry-over from other donors' samples. The chain joins TRBV29-1 to TRBJ1-2; no D gene is confidently identified. The CDR3 sequence is CSVGTLGNYGYTF. Read as DNA, the sequence is TGCAGCGTTGGGACGCTGGGCAACTATGGCTACACCTTC.